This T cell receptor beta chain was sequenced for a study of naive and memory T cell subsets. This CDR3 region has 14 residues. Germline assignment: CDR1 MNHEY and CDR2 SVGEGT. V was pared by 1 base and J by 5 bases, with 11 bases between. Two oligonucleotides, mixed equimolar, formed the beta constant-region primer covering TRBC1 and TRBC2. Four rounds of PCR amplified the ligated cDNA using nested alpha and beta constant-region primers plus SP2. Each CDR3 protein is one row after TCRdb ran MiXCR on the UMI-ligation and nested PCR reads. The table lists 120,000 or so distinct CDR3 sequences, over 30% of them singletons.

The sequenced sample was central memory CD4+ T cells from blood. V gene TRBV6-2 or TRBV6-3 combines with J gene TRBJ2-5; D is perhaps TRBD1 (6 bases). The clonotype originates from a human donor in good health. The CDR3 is CASSYYLQGETQYF. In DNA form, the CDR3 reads TGTGCCAGCAGTTACTACTTACAGGGCGAGACCCAGTACTTC.